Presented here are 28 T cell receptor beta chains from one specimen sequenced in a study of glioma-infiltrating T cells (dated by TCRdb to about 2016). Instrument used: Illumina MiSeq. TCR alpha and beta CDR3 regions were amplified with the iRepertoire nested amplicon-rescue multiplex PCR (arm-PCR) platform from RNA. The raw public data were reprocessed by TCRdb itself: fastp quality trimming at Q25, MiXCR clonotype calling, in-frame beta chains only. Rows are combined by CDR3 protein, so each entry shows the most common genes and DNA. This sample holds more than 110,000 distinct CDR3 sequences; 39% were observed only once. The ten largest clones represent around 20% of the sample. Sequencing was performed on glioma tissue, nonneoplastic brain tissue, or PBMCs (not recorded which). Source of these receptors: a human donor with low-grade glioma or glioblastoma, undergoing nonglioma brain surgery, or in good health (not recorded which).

The CDR3 loop is CSARETGRIYEQYF. The CDR3 DNA reads TGCAGTGCTAGAGAAACAGGGAGAATCTACGAGCAGTACTTC. This rearrangement joins TRBV20-1 to TRBJ2-7, with D perhaps TRBD1 (6 bases). The CDR3 loop spans 14 amino acids. Per the germline V gene, CDR1 is DFQATT and CDR2 is SNEGSKA (reference sequence). V lost 0 bases and J lost 3, with 12 bases in between.

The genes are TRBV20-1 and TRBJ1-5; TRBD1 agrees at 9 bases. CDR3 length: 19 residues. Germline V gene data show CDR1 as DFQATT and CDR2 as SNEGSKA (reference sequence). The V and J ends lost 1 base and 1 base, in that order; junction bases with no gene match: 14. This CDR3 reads CSARALVRDRDMSNQPQHF. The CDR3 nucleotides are TGCAGTGCTAGAGCTCTTGTACGGGACAGGGACATGAGCAATCAGCCCCAGCATTTT.

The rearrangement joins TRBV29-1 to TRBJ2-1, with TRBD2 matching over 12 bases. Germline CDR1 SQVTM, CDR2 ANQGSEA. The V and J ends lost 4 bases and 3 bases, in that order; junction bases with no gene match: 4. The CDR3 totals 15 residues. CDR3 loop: CSVATSGSIYNEQFF. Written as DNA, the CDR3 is TGCAGCGTTGCGACTAGCGGGAGTATCTACAATGAGCAGTTCTTC.

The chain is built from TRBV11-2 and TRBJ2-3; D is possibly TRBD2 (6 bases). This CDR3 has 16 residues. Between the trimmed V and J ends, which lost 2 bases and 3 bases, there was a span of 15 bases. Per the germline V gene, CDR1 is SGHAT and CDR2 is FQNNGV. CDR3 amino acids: CASSLNRGGRTDTQYF. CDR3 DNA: TGTGCCAGCAGCTTAAATCGCGGTGGGAGGACAGATACGCAGTATTTT.

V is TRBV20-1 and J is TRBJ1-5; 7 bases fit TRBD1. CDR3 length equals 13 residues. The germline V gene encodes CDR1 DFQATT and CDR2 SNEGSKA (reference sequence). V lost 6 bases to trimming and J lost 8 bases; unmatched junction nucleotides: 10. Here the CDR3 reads CSAKTGNLKPQHF. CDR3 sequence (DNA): TGCAGTGCAAAGACAGGGAACTTGAAGCCCCAGCATTTT.

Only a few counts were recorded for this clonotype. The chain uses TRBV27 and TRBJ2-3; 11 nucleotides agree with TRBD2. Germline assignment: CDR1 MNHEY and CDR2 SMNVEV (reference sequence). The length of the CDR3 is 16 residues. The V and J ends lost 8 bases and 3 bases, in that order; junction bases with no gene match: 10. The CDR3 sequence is CASHLIAGGATDTQYF. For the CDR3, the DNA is TGTGCCAGCCATCTAATAGCGGGAGGGGCGACAGATACGCAGTATTTT.

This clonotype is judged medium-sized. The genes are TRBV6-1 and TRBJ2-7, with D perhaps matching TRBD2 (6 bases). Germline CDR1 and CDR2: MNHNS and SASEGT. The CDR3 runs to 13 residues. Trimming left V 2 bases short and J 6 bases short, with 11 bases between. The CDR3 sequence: CASSEWVEGEQYF. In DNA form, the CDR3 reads TGTGCCAGCAGTGAATGGGTGGAGGGCGAGCAGTACTTC.

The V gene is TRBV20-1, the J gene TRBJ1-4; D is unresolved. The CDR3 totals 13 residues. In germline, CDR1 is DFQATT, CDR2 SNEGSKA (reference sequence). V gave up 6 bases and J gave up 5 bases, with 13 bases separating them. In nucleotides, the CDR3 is TGCAGTGCCCGCCCCATGACAAATGAAAAACTGTTTTTT. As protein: CSARPMTNEKLFF.

CDR3 nucleotide sequence: TGCAGTGCTAGGTCGGGAGGGCCCTCCTACAATGAGCAGTTCTTC. This gives the protein CSARSGGPSYNEQFF. The chain carries TRBV20-1 and TRBJ2-1; TRBD2 matches 8 bases. The germline gives CDR1 DFQATT, CDR2 SNEGSKA (reference sequence). The CDR3 sequence is 15 residues long. Trimming removed 3 bases from V and 0 bases from J; junction bases left unmatched: 4.

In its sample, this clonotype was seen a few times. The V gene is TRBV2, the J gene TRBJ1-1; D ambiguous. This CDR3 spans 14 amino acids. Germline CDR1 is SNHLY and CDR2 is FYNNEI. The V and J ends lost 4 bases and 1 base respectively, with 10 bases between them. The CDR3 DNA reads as TGTGCCAGCAGTGTTGAAGGCCCGAACACTGAAGCTTTCTTT. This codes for CASSVEGPNTEAFF.

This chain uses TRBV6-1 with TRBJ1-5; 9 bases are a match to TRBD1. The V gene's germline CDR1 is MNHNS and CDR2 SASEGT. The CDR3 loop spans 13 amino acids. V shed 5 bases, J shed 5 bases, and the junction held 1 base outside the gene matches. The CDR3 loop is CASSWTGDQPQHF. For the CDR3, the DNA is TGTGCCAGCAGTTGGACAGGGGATCAGCCCCAGCATTTT.

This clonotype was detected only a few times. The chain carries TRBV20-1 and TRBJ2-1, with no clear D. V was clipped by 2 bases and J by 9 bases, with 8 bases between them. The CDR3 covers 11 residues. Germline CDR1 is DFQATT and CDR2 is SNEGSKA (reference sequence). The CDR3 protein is CSARPRSEQFF. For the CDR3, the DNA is TGCAGTGCTAGACCTAGGAGTGAGCAGTTCTTC.

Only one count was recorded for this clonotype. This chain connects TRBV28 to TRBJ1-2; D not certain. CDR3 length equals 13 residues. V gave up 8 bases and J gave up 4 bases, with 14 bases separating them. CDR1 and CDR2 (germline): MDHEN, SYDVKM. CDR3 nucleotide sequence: TGTGCCAGCGTCTCCGACGGGATCTATGGCTACACCTTC. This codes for CASVSDGIYGYTF.

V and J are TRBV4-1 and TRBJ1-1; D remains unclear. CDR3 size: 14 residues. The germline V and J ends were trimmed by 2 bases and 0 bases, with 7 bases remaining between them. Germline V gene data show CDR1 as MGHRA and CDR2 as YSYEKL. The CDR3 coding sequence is TGCGCCAGCAGCCAATCAAGGGTGAACACTGAAGCTTTCTTT. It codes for CASSQSRVNTEAFF.

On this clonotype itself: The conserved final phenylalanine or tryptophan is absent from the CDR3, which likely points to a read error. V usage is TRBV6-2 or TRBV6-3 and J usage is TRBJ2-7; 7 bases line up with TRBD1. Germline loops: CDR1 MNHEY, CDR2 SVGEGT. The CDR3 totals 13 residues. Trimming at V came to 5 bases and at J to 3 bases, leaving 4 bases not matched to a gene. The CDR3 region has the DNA TGTGCCAGCAGTAAGACAGGGCTCTACGAGCAGTACTTA. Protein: CASSKTGLYEQYL.

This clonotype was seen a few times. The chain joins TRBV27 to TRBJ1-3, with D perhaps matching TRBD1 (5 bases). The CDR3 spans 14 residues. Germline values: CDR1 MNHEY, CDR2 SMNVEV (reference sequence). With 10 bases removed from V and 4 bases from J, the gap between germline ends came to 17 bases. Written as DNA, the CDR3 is TGTGCCACCGTTCGGGGGTTAGCCGGAAACACCATATATTTT. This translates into CATVRGLAGNTIYF.

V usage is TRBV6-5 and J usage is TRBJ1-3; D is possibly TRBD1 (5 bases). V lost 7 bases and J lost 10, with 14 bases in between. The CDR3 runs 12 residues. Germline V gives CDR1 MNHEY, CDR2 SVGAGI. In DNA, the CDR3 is TGTGCCAGCACCGAAGGTGGACAAACCATATATTTT. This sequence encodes CASTEGGQTIYF.

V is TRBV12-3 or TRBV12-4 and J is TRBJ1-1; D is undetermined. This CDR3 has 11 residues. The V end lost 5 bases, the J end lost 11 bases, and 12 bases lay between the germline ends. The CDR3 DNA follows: TGTGCCAGCAGTCGGCGGCAACGTGCTTTCTTT. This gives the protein CASSRRQRAFF.

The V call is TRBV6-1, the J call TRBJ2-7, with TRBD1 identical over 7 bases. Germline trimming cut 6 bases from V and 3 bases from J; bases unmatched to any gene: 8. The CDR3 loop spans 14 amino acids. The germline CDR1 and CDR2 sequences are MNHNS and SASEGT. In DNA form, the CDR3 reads TGTGCCAGCAGAGAGGACAGGACCGGCTACGAGCAGTACTTC. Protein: CASREDRTGYEQYF.

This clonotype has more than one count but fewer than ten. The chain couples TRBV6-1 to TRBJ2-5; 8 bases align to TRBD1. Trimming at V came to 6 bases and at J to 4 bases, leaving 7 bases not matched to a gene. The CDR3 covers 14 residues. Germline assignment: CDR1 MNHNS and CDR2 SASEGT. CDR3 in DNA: TGTGCCAGCAGGGACAGGGTATGGGGAGAGACCCAGTACTTC. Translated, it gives CASRDRVWGETQYF.

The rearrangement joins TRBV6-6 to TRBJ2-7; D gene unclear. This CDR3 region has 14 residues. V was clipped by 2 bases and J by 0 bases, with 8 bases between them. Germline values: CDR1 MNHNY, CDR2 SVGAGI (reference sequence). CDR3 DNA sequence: TGTGCCAGCAGTTACGCCCGGAGCTCCTACGAGCAGTACTTC. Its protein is CASSYARSSYEQYF.

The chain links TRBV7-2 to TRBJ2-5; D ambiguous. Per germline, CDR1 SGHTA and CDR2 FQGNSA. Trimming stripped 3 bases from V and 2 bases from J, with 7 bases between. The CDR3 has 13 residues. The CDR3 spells CASSFGPQETQYF. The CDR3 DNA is TGTGCCAGCAGCTTCGGCCCGCAAGAGACCCAGTACTTC.

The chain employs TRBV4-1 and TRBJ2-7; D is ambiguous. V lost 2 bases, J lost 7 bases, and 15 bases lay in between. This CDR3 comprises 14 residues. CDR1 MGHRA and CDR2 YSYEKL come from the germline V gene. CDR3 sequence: CASSQSHTPQEQYF. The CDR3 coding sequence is TGCGCCAGCAGCCAATCGCATACCCCTCAGGAGCAGTACTTC.

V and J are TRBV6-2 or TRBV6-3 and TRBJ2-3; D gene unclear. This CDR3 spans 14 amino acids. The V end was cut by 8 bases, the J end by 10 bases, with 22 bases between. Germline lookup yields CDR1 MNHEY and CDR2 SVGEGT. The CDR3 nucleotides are TGTGCCAGCGCGTTACCGAGGAAAACGAGAGCGCAGTATTTT. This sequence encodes CASALPRKTRAQYF.

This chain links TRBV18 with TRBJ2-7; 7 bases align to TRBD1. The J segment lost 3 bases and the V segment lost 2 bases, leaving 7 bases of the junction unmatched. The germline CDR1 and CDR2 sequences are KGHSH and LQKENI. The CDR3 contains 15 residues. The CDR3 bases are TGTGCCAGCTCACCAACCGAGACAGGGAACTACGAGCAGTACTTC. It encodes CASSPTETGNYEQYF.

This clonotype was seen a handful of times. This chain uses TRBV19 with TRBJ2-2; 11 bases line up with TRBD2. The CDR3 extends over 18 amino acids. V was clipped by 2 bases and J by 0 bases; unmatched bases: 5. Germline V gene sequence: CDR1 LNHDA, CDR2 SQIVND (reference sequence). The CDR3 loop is CASSILPGLAANTGELFF. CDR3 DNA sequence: TGTGCCAGTAGTATACTTCCGGGACTAGCGGCGAACACCGGGGAGCTGTTTTTT. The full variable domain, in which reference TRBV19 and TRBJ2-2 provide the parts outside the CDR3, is DGGITQSPKYLFRKEGQNVTLSCEQNLNHDAMYWYRQDPGQGLRLIYYSQIVNDFQKGDIAEGYSVSREKKESFPLTVTSAQKNPTAFYLCASSILPGLAANTGELFFGEGSRLTVL.

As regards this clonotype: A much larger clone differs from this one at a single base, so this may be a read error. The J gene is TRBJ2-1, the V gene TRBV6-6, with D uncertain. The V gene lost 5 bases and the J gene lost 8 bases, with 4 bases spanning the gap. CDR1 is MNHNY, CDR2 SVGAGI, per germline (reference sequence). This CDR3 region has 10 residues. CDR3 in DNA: TGTGCCAGCAGTAATCATGAGCAGTTCTTC. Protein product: CASSNHEQFF.

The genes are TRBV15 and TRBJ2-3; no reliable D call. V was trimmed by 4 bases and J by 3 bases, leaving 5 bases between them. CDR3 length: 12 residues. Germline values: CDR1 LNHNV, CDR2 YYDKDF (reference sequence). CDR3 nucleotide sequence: TGTGCCACCAGCAAGGAGACAGATACGCAGTATTTT. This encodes CATSKETDTQYF.